The rows below give T cell receptor beta chains drawn from one sample of a study of blood T cell repertoires in COVID-19. The repertoire was sequenced with immunoSEQ multiplex PCR; TCRdb's copy has only in-frame clones and lacks some. The table includes 400,000 to 550,000 clones, about 90% detected once. The sequenced sample consisted of PBMCs or T cells enriched from blood (not recorded which). These receptors were taken from a woman aged 18-29 years with acute COVID-19. CDR3s include the opening cysteine and the closing phenylalanine or tryptophan. Each record gives: J gene, D gene, V gene, clone size, CDR3 DNA, CDR3 protein. A D gene is named only where the DNA matches it firmly. Clone size is given for some rows only: seen once, a few or many times, or a class if the clone is expanded.

TRBJ1-1 NA TRBV3-1/TRBV3-2 NA TGTGCCAGCAACACAGGGTTGGGTGAAGCTTTCTTT CASNTGLGEAFF
TRBJ2-3 TRBD2 TRBV9 NA TGTGCCAGCAGCGTAACTTTTGGACTAGCTGCGGATACGCAGTATTTT CASSVTFGLAADTQYF
TRBJ2-7 NA TRBV6-5 NA TGTGCCAGCAGTTACAGCAGGGTGGGTATTCACGAGCAGTACTTC CASSYSRVGIHEQYF
TRBJ2-7 TRBD1 TRBV6-6 NA TGTGCCAGCAGTCTGGGGTACCTCCCGACAGGGATTACCTACGAGCAGTACTTC CASSLGYLPTGITYEQYF
TRBJ2-1 NA TRBV24-1 NA TGTGCCACCAGTGGCCCAGATAATGAGCAGTTCTTC CATSGPDNEQFF
TRBJ1-5 NA TRBV24-1 NA TGTGCCACCAGTGAGGGCACTAGCAATCAGCCCCAGCATTTT CATSEGTSNQPQHF
TRBJ1-2 TRBD1 TRBV5-1 NA TGCGCCAGCAGCCCGCTTACCGGGACAGCCCTCTATGGCTACACCTTC CASSPLTGTALYGYTF
TRBJ1-1 TRBD1 TRBV4-2 NA TGTGCCAGCAGCCAAGTGGGACAGGGGGATGAAGCTTTCTTT CASSQVGQGDEAFF
TRBJ2-1 TRBD2 TRBV2 NA TGTGCCAGCAACGAAATCGCACTAGCGGCCTCCTACAATGAGCAGTTCTTC CASNEIALAASYNEQFF
TRBJ2-1 TRBD2 TRBV5-1 once TGCGCCAGCAGCCCAGATTCGGGGGGGAATGAGCAGTTCTTC CASSPDSGGNEQFF
TRBJ2-2 NA TRBV7-3 NA TGTGCCAGCAGCCATACCAGGGGCGACACCGGGGAGCTGTTTTTT CASSHTRGDTGELFF
TRBJ1-4 NA TRBV7-9 NA TGTGCCAGCAGCTTAGCGTCAGGGGCCGGTAATGAAAAACTGTTTTTT CASSLASGAGNEKLFF
TRBJ2-7 NA TRBV3-1/TRBV3-2 NA TGTGCCAGCAGCCAAGGAGTCTCCTACGAGCAGTACTTC CASSQGVSYEQYF
TRBJ1-1 TRBD1 TRBV12-5 once TGTGCTAGTGGTTTGGTCGGGACAGGGTTAACTCTTTCTGAAGCTTTCTTT CASGLVGTGLTLSEAFF
TRBJ1-2 TRBD1 TRBV5-1 NA TGCGCCAGCAGCTTGGCGACAGGGGGTGGCTATGGCTACACCTTC CASSLATGGGYGYTF
TRBJ2-3 TRBD2 TRBV15 NA TGTGCCACCAAAGTGGATTCGGGGGGAGGCACAGATACGCAGTATTTT CATKVDSGGGTDTQYF
TRBJ2-7 NA TRBV9 NA TGTGCCAGCAGCGAGGGGACACTTCCCTACGAGCAGTACTTC CASSEGTLPYEQYF
TRBJ1-1 NA TRBV5-6 NA TGTGCCAGCAGCCTTCAGTCGAACACTGAAGCTTTCTTT CASSLQSNTEAFF
TRBJ2-7 TRBD2 TRBV7-8 few TGTGCCAGCAGCTTAGCATTAGCGGGAGAAATCACGTACGAGCAGTACTTC CASSLALAGEITYEQYF
TRBJ2-7 NA TRBV3-1/TRBV3-2 once TGTGCCAGCAGCCAAAGATATCGGGAGCAGTACTTC CASSQRYREQYF
TRBJ2-3 TRBD1 TRBV7-2 NA TGTGCCAGCAGCACCCGGGACAGGGCTAGAGATACGCAGTATTTT CASSTRDRARDTQYF